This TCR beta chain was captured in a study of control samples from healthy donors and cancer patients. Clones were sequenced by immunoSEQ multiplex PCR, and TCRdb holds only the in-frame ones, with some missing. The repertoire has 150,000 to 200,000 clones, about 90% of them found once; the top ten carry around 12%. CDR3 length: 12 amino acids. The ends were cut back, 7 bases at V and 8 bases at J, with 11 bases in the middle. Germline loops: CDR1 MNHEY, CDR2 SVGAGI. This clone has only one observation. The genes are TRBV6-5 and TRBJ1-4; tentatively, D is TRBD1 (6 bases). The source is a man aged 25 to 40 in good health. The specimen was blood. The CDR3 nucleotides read TGTGCCAGCAACAGGGTCGGGGAAAAACTGTTTTTT. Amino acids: CASNRVGEKLFF.